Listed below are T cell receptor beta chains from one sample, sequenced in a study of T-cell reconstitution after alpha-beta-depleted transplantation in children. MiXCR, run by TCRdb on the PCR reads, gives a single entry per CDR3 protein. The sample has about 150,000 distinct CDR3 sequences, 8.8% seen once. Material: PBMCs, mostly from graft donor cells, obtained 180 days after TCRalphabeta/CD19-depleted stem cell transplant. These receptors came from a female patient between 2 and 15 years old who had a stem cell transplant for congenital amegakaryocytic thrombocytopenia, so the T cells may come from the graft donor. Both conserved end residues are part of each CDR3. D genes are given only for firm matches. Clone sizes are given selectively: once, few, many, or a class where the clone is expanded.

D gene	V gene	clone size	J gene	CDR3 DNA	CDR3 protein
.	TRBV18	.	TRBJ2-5	TGTGCCAGCCGTCAGAACCTAACCCAGTACTTC	CASRQNLTQYF
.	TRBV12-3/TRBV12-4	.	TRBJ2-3	TGTGCCAGCAGTTTAATTGCGGCGGGTCCAGATACGCAGTATTTT	CASSLIAAGPDTQYF
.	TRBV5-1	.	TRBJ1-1	TGCGCCAGCAGCTTGGTGGGGTTGGCCACTGAAGCTTTCTTT	CASSLVGLATEAFF
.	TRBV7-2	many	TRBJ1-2	TGTGCCAGCAGCTTACTTACTCCATCCGTGGATGGCTACACCTTC	CASSLLTPSVDGYTF
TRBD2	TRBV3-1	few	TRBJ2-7	TGTGCCAGCTGCCTTCGGACTAGCGGGAGCTTGGCCGAGCAGTACTTC	CASCLRTSGSLAEQYF
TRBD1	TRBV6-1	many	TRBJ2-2	TGTGCCAGCGAGGGCTACGGACAGGGGGCGACCGGGGAGCTGTTTTTT	CASEGYGQGATGELFF
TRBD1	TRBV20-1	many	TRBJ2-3	TGCAGTGCTAGAAACCCCAAACAGGGGGCGGGCACAGATACGCAGTATTTT	CSARNPKQGAGTDTQYF
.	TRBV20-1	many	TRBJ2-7	TGCAGTGCGGACCTCATCGGATCCTACGAGCAGTACTTC	CSADLIGSYEQYF
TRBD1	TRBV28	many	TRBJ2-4	TGTGCCAGCAGTTTAGTCAGGGGGAAGGCCAAAAACATTCAGTACTTC	CASSLVRGKAKNIQYF
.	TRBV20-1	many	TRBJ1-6	TGCAGTGCTAGCAGGGGCGGTGGTTCACCCCTCCACTTT	CSASRGGGSPLHF
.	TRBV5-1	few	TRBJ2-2	TGCGCCAGCAGCTTGTTCCCCAACACCGGGGAGCTGTTTTTT	CASSLFPNTGELFF
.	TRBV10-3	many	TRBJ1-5	TGTGCCATCAGGGCAGACCTCCTCAATCAGCCCCAGCATTTT	CAIRADLLNQPQHF
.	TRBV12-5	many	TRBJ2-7	TGTGCTAGTGGTTTGGTTGGGGGCCTCTTACTAAGCGACCCCTACGAGCAGTACTTC	CASGLVGGLLLSDPYEQYF
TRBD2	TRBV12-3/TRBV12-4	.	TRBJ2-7	TGTGCCAGCAGAATAGCGGGGGGGTCCTACGAGCAGTACTTC	CASRIAGGSYEQYF
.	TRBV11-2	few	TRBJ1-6	TGTGCCAGCAGCTTAGGGGTTCTGGGGGAGTCACCCCTCCACTTT	CASSLGVLGESPLHF
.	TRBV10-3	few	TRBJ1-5	TGTGCCATCTCGACCCACCCGCTGGGAGGGGGGCCCCAGCATTTT	CAISTHPLGGGPQHF
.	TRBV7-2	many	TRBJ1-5	TGTGCCAGCAGCTTAGTTTCGGGGAGCAATCAGCCCCAGCATTTT	CASSLVSGSNQPQHF
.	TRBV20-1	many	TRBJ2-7	TGCAGTGCTAGAGATTTACGGCTTAGCTCCTACGAGCAGTACTTC	CSARDLRLSSYEQYF
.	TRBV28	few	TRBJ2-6	TGTGCCAGCAGTTTATCGTACTTCAGTGCGGGGGCCAACGTCCTGACTTTC	CASSLSYFSAGANVLTF
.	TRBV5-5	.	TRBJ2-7	TGTGCCAGCAGCTTGGCCATGCAGGACGGGTACGAGCAGTACTTC	CASSLAMQDGYEQYF